A single sample gave rise to the 25 T cell receptor beta chains below, sequenced in a study of naive and memory T cell subsets. Both TRBC1 and TRBC2 were covered by a beta constant-region primer of two equimolar oligonucleotides. TCRdb reprocessed the UMI-ligation and nested PCR reads with MiXCR, giving one entry per CDR3 protein. The sample includes around 160,000 distinct CDR3 sequences, approximately 15% of them seen just once. The sequenced sample consisted of naive CD4+ T cells from blood. Receptors originate from a human donor in good health.

The chain joins TRBV5-4 to TRBJ2-3, with D unresolved. The germline V gene has CDR1 SGHNT and CDR2 YYREEE (reference sequence). This CDR3 comprises 14 residues. Between the trimmed V and J ends, which lost 4 bases and 2 bases, there was a span of 11 bases. The CDR3 protein is CASSRDQVTDTQYF. The CDR3 DNA is TGTGCCAGCAGCCGAGACCAGGTCACAGATACGCAGTATTTT.

This clonotype was observed a few times. The chain uses TRBV20-1 and TRBJ2-7; 7 nucleotides line up with TRBD2. From germline, CDR1 is DFQATT and CDR2 SNEGSKA (reference sequence). CDR3 size: 14 residues. With V trimmed by 2 bases and J by 3 bases, 7 bases remained unmatched. CDR3 DNA sequence: TGCAGTGCTAGACGTTCGGGGGGAGGCTACGAGCAGTACTTC. Protein: CSARRSGGGYEQYF.

This clonotype was found a few times. This chain connects TRBV7-9 to TRBJ2-5, with D perhaps TRBD2 (6 bases). The germline CDR1 and CDR2 sequences are SEHNR and FQNEAQ (reference sequence). The CDR3 runs 15 residues. Trimming stripped 6 bases from V and 7 bases from J, with 21 bases between. The CDR3: CASSPRDSRVGTQYF. CDR3 in DNA: TGTGCCAGCAGTCCCCGGGACTCGCGAGTAGGGACCCAGTACTTC. Variable domain in full (rest from reference TRBV7-9 and TRBJ2-5): DTGVSQNPRHKITKRGQNVTFRCDPISEHNRLYWYRQTLGQGPEFLTYFQNEAQLEKSRLLSDRFSAERPKGSFSTLEIQRTEQGDSAMYLCASSPRDSRVGTQYFGPGTRLLVL.

The V call is TRBV3-1, the J call TRBJ2-1; 7 positions agree with TRBD2. The CDR3 consists of 22 residues. The germline gives CDR1 LGHDT, CDR2 YNNKEL (reference sequence). Trimming at V came to 2 bases and at J to 1 base, leaving 23 bases not matched to a gene. CDR3 region: CASSQIHWEVPLREVSYNEQFF. As DNA, the CDR3 is TGTGCCAGCAGCCAAATTCATTGGGAGGTTCCCCTTCGGGAGGTATCCTACAATGAGCAGTTCTTC.

V is TRBV4-1 and J is TRBJ2-3; 8 bases agree with TRBD2. V was pared by 0 bases and J by 5 bases, with 10 bases of the junction left unmatched. The V gene's germline CDR1 is MGHRA and CDR2 YSYEKL. This CDR3 spans 17 amino acids. The CDR3 loop reads CASSQERRSGSRDTQYF. The CDR3 DNA follows: TGCGCCAGCAGCCAAGAGCGTCGGAGCGGGAGCCGAGATACGCAGTATTTT.

V gene TRBV30 combines with J gene TRBJ2-1; TRBD2 agrees at 8 bases. V shed 3 bases, J shed 7 bases, and the junction held 11 bases outside the gene matches. This CDR3 contains 15 residues. Germline V gene sequence: CDR1 GTSNPN, CDR2 SVGIG (reference sequence). For the CDR3, the DNA is TGTGCCTGGAGGAGCGGGGGAGGGCCGAGGAATGAGCAGTTCTTC. Translating gives CAWRSGGGPRNEQFF.

This clonotype was picked up many times. The V gene is TRBV20-1, the J gene TRBJ2-1; 12 bases match TRBD2. CDR1 is DFQATT and CDR2 is SNEGSKA in the germline V gene (reference sequence). CDR3 length: 15 amino acids. The J segment lost 10 bases and the V segment lost 6 bases, leaving 13 bases of the junction unmatched. CDR3 sequence: CSACKTSGSYGEQFF. The CDR3 DNA follows: TGCAGTGCCTGTAAGACTAGCGGGAGTTATGGGGAGCAGTTCTTC.

This clonotype was picked up a small number of times. The V and J genes are TRBV28 and TRBJ2-5; weak D call: TRBD2 (7 bases). Germline V lookup: CDR1 MDHEN, CDR2 SYDVKM. The V gene lost 2 bases and the J gene lost 4 bases, with 11 bases spanning the gap. The CDR3 has 14 amino acids. In DNA form, the CDR3 reads TGTGCCAGCAGTTTAGGGGGGGCACGAGAGACCCAGTACTTC. As protein: CASSLGGARETQYF. The full variable domain, completed using reference TRBV28 and TRBJ2-5, is DVKVTQSSRYLVKRTGEKVFLECVQDMDHENMFWYRQDPGLGLRLIYFSYDVKMKEKGDIPEGYSVSREKKERFSLILESASTNQTSMYLCASSLGGARETQYFGPGTRLLVL.

This clonotype has a handful of counts. The rearrangement links TRBV2 to TRBJ2-1; D unresolved. Germline values: CDR1 SNHLY, CDR2 FYNNEI. The CDR3 contains 13 residues. Trimming cost V 6 bases and J 0 bases, with 6 bases left between them. For the CDR3, the DNA is TGTGCCAGCAGCCTCTTCTCCTACAATGAGCAGTTCTTC. Residues: CASSLFSYNEQFF. The variable domain in full, with the rest retrieved from reference TRBV2 and TRBJ2-1, is EPEVTQTPSHQVTQMGQEVILRCVPISNHLYFYWYRQILGQKVEFLVSFYNNEISEKSEIFDDQFSVERPDGSNFTLKIRSTKLEDSAMYFCASSLFSYNEQFFGPGTRLTVL.

The chain has TRBV2 and TRBJ2-2, with a weak D call TRBD1 (6 bases). The CDR3 consists of 18 residues. Germline V gives CDR1 SNHLY, CDR2 FYNNEI. Trimming left V 7 bases short and J 3 bases short, with 24 bases between. The CDR3 loop reads CASTQSQGFRRDTGELFF. CDR3 bases: TGTGCCAGCACCCAATCACAGGGATTCAGGAGAGACACCGGGGAGCTGTTTTTT.

The chain has TRBV9 and TRBJ2-1; 9 bases map to TRBD2. With 0 bases clipped from V and 4 bases from J, the junction kept 2 bases outside the gene matches. The CDR3 length is 15 residues. CDR1 and CDR2 (germline): SGDLS, YYNGEE. The CDR3 nucleotides are TGTGCCAGCAGCGTAGTGAGCGGGGGGTACAATGAGCAGTTCTTC. This encodes CASSVVSGGYNEQFF.

The V call is TRBV5-1, the J call TRBJ2-5; D is unclear. The germline CDR1 and CDR2 sequences are SGHRS and YFSETQ. The CDR3 sequence is 15 residues long. V lost 2 bases to trimming and J lost 1 base, with 12 bases between them. Here the CDR3 reads CASSLQGLRQETQYF. The CDR3 bases are TGCGCCAGCAGCTTACAAGGTTTGCGCCAAGAGACCCAGTACTTC.

The chain recombines TRBV24-1 with TRBJ1-5; tentatively, D is TRBD1 (6 bases). This CDR3 comprises 14 residues. V lost 1 base and J 4 bases, leaving 7 bases between the germline ends. CDR1 and CDR2 from the germline V gene are KGHDR and SFDVKD. The CDR3 nucleotides read TGTGCCACCAGTGATTTAACAGGGAATCAGCCCCAGCATTTT. As protein: CATSDLTGNQPQHF.

The chain carries TRBV5-4 and TRBJ2-7; 7 bases line up with TRBD1. This CDR3 spans 16 amino acids. CDR1 and CDR2 from the germline V gene are SGHNT and YYREEE (reference sequence). Trimming took 5 bases from V and 5 from J; bases not matched to a gene: 16. The CDR3, as DNA: TGTGCCAGCAGGCACCCGGGATCAAGGGGGCTTGACGAGCAGTACTTC. Protein sequence: CASRHPGSRGLDEQYF.

This clonotype was seen a handful of times. The chain combines TRBV28 with TRBJ2-5, with D perhaps assigned TRBD1 or TRBD2 (5 bases each). The ends were cut back, 6 bases at V and 7 bases at J, with 21 bases in the middle. Germline values: CDR1 MDHEN, CDR2 SYDVKM. The CDR3 totals 15 residues. In nucleotides, the CDR3 is TGTGCCAGCAGATTGGACGGGAAGGGGTTGGGGACCCAGTACTTC. Its protein is CASRLDGKGLGTQYF.

The chain employs TRBV7-2 and TRBJ1-5; D is unresolved. The CDR3 totals 14 residues. Trimming left V 1 base short and J 7 bases short, with 11 bases between. Looked up from germline, CDR1 is SGHTA and CDR2 is FQGNSA. CDR3 sequence reads: CASSLESRWQPQHF. CDR3 coding DNA: TGTGCCAGCAGCTTAGAAAGTCGTTGGCAGCCCCAGCATTTT.

Many counts were recorded for this clonotype. The J gene is TRBJ1-2, the V gene TRBV28; D is unresolved. The CDR3 consists of 14 residues. V lost 5 bases and J lost 0, with 10 bases in between. Germline V gene lookup returns CDR1 MDHEN and CDR2 SYDVKM. The CDR3 DNA is TGTGCCAGCAGTCCCTCCGGCCCTAACTATGGCTACACCTTC. This codes for CASSPSGPNYGYTF.

The rearrangement joins TRBV5-1 to TRBJ2-7; 9 nucleotides align to TRBD1. The ends lost 4 bases at V and 3 bases at J; junction bases unmatched: 8. CDR1 is SGHRS and CDR2 is YFSETQ in the germline V gene. The CDR3 has 15 amino acids. The CDR3 DNA follows: TGCGCCAGCAGCCCGTGGACAGGGGAGAGCTACGAGCAGTACTTC. Its translation: CASSPWTGESYEQYF.

A few counts support this clonotype. V and J are TRBV6-2 or TRBV6-3 and TRBJ1-1, with TRBD1 matching 8 bases. CDR1 and CDR2 (germline): MNHEY, SVGEGT. This CDR3 spans 15 amino acids. Unmatched junction bases numbered 5, after V lost 4 bases and J lost 1 base. The CDR3 reads CASSSHGTGNTEAFF. The CDR3 coding sequence is TGTGCCAGCAGTTCCCATGGGACAGGGAACACTGAAGCTTTCTTT.

In its sample, this clonotype was seen a few times. The V call is TRBV27, the J call TRBJ2-1; D is uncertain. The CDR3 sequence is 17 residues long. Germline-derived CDR1 and CDR2 are MNHEY and SMNVEV (reference sequence). Between the trimmed V and J ends, which lost 9 bases and 0 bases, there was a span of 21 bases. Here the CDR3 DNA reads TGTGCCAGTCTCCCGGGTTTGGGCCGGAGCTCCTACAATGAGCAGTTCTTC. It encodes CASLPGLGRSSYNEQFF.

The chain uses TRBV20-1 and TRBJ2-1, with TRBD2 identical over 11 bases. Germline-derived CDR1 and CDR2 are DFQATT and SNEGSKA (reference sequence). This CDR3 contains 17 residues. The ends lost 5 bases at V and 0 bases at J; junction bases unmatched: 9. The DNA for the CDR3 is TGCAGTGCTTCCGGGACTAGCGGAGGGAGCTCCTACAATGAGCAGTTCTTC. Protein product: CSASGTSGGSSYNEQFF.

This clonotype was observed a handful of times. The V and J genes are TRBV12-3 or TRBV12-4 and TRBJ2-7; TRBD2 matches 10 bases. The length of the CDR3 is 16 residues. V shed 4 bases, J shed 6 bases, and the junction held 12 bases outside the gene matches. CDR3 region: CASSYRAGGPSGEQYF. The CDR3 nucleotides read TGTGCCAGCAGTTATCGAGCGGGAGGGCCTTCCGGCGAGCAGTACTTC.

This clonotype was observed a few times. This sequence joins TRBV20-1 and TRBJ2-3; D is uncertain. Deletions cut 3 bases from V and 2 bases from J, with 15 bases between. The germline gives CDR1 DFQATT, CDR2 SNEGSKA (reference sequence). The CDR3 extends over 15 amino acids. The CDR3 spells CSARALGPITDTQYF. The CDR3 DNA sequence: TGCAGTGCTAGGGCCCTCGGACCAATCACAGATACGCAGTATTTT.

In its sample, this clonotype was seen many times. This chain connects TRBV18 to TRBJ2-1, with 11 bases aligning to TRBD1. Trimming removed 0 bases from V and 6 bases from J; junction bases left unmatched: 7. The germline V gene has CDR1 KGHSH and CDR2 LQKENI. This CDR3 has 17 amino acids. CDR3 region: CASSPPVGQGERNEQFF. CDR3 nucleotides: TGTGCCAGCTCACCACCGGTGGGACAGGGGGAGCGCAATGAGCAGTTCTTC.

This clonotype has only a few counts. The chain couples TRBV14 to TRBJ1-4; D ambiguous. V shed 4 bases and J shed 7 bases, with 16 bases lying between them. CDR1 is SGHDN and CDR2 is FVKESK in the germline V gene. The CDR3 runs 15 residues. The CDR3 sequence: CASSPPGSRPEKLFF. CDR3 in DNA: TGTGCCAGCAGCCCCCCCGGGAGTCGGCCTGAAAAACTGTTTTTT.